Shown below are 28 T cell receptor beta chains from a single sample sequenced in a study of cytomegalovirus exposure and HLA in healthy donors. Using immunoSEQ multiplex PCR, the repertoire was profiled, and TCRdb retains in-frame clones only, with some absent. This table has over 90,000 clones, 85% to 95% appearing once. The sequencing input was PBMCs. The receptors were sampled from a woman aged 18 to 35 in good health and CMV-seronegative.

The chain carries TRBV9 and TRBJ2-2; D is perhaps TRBD2 (6 bases). The CDR3 has 16 amino acids. Germline loops: CDR1 SGDLS, CDR2 YYNGEE. Trimming took off 0 bases at V and 0 bases at J, with 9 bases between the two ends. The CDR3 nucleotides read TGTGCCAGCAGCGTAGGAAGCGGGCCGAACACCGGGGAGCTGTTTTTT. Its translation is CASSVGSGPNTGELFF. Full variable domain (outside the CDR3, taken from reference TRBV9 and TRBJ2-2): DSGVTQTPKHLITATGQRVTLRCSPRSGDLSVYWYQQSLDQGLQFLIQYYNGEERAKGNILERFSAQQFPDLHSELNLSSLELGDSALYFCASSVGSGPNTGELFFGEGSRLTVL.

J is TRBJ1-2 and V is TRBV5-4, with 8 bases lining up with TRBD1. The junction had 7 bases not matched to a gene; V was cut back by 2 bases and J by 7 bases. This CDR3 has 14 residues. CDR1 SGHNT and CDR2 YYREEE come from the germline V gene (reference sequence). The CDR3 DNA follows: TGTGCCAGCAGCTTCGGACAGGGATCTAGTGGCTACACCTTC. Translated: CASSFGQGSSGYTF.

J is TRBJ1-5 and V is TRBV25-1; TRBD1 is a possible D gene (5 bases). Trimming removed 6 bases from V and 6 bases from J, with 15 bases in between. The CDR3 has 14 residues. Germline CDR1 and CDR2: MGHDK and SYGVNS. The CDR3 reads CASSPGGTVQPQHF. The CDR3 DNA reads as TGTGCCAGCAGCCCCGGGGGAACGGTTCAGCCCCAGCATTTT.

The V call is TRBV9, the J call TRBJ2-3; 9 positions agree with TRBD2. The CDR3 spans 18 residues. Germline lookup yields CDR1 SGDLS and CDR2 YYNGEE. The J segment lost 0 bases and the V segment lost 8 bases, leaving 16 bases of the junction unmatched. CDR3 DNA: TGTGCCAGTGAGTTACCGCGGGGGGGCTTCACTAGCACAGATACGCAGTATTTT. Encoded protein: CASELPRGGFTSTDTQYF.

The rearrangement joins TRBV10-3 to TRBJ2-1, with a tentative D call TRBD1 (7 bases). Germline V gives CDR1 ENHRY, CDR2 SYGVKD. Trimming left V 3 bases short and J 7 bases short, with 28 bases between. This CDR3 has 19 amino acids. The CDR3 sequence is CAISDPRDSGVGGRNEQFF. CDR3 bases: TGTGCCATCAGTGATCCCCGGGACAGTGGCGTGGGGGGTCGGAATGAGCAGTTCTTC.

The chain recombines TRBV10-2 with TRBJ2-5; 8 bases agree with TRBD1. The CDR3 loop spans 16 amino acids. J was trimmed by 2 bases and V by 5 bases; bases with no gene match: 10. Germline V gene lookup returns CDR1 WSHSY and CDR2 SAAADI. CDR3 amino acids: CASSSPGRGLQETQYF. The CDR3 region has the DNA TGCGCCAGCAGTTCCCCGGGCAGGGGGCTACAAGAGACCCAGTACTTC.

This chain connects TRBV5-1 to TRBJ2-1; 11 bases map to TRBD2. V lost 1 base and J lost 5; bases outside the gene matches: 8. The CDR3 contains 17 residues. Germline loops: CDR1 SGHRS, CDR2 YFSETQ. CDR3 sequence reads: CASSLLAGGTKNNEQFF. CDR3 sequence (DNA): TGCGCCAGCAGCTTGTTAGCGGGAGGGACGAAGAACAATGAGCAGTTCTTC.

The chain joins TRBV11-3 to TRBJ2-7, with 9 nucleotides matching TRBD1. Germline CDR1 and CDR2: SGHNT and YENEEA. This CDR3 region has 12 residues. V lost 7 bases, J lost 5 bases, and 3 bases stayed unmatched. In DNA, the CDR3 is TGTGCCAGCACCCGGACAGGGGACGAGCAGTACTTC. Amino acid sequence: CASTRTGDEQYF.

The chain carries TRBV7-9 and TRBJ2-1; 7 bases are shared with TRBD2. V gave up 1 base and J gave up 6 bases; unmatched junction bases: 3. CDR1 SEHNR and CDR2 FQNEAQ come from the germline V gene (reference sequence). The CDR3 extends over 14 amino acids. The CDR3, as DNA: TGTGCCAGCAGCTTAGGCTGGGGGGGCAATGAGCAGTTCTTC. The encoded protein is CASSLGWGGNEQFF.

The chain recombines TRBV7-9 with TRBJ2-7; 7 bases line up with TRBD2. Germline V CDR1 and CDR2: SEHNR, FQNEAQ (reference sequence). CDR3 length: 15 residues. V was pared by 7 bases and J by 0 bases, with 9 bases of the junction left unmatched. The CDR3 loop reads CASTDGASGSYEQYF. The CDR3 DNA sequence: TGTGCCAGCACCGATGGGGCTAGCGGCTCCTACGAGCAGTACTTC.

A word on this clone: Different DNA sequences within this sample yield the same CDR3. J is TRBJ2-7 and V is TRBV10-3; TRBD2 matches at 9 bases. The CDR3 length is 15 residues. The germline V gene encodes CDR1 ENHRY and CDR2 SYGVKD. V lost 0 bases and J lost 4; bases outside the gene matches: 4. CDR3 nucleotides: TGTGCCATCAGTGAGTCCAATAGCGGGGGTTACGAGCAGTACTTC. The encoded protein is CAISESNSGGYEQYF.

The rearrangement uses TRBV6-6 and TRBJ2-7, with 10 bases lining up with TRBD2. Trimming removed 6 bases from V and 4 bases from J; junction bases left unmatched: 6. CDR1 is MNHNY and CDR2 is SVGAGI in the germline V gene (reference sequence). The CDR3 is 14 amino acids. The CDR3 DNA reads as TGTGCCAGCAGCCTTAGCGGGAGGCCATACGAGCAGTACTTC. Amino acids: CASSLSGRPYEQYF.

The chain links TRBV10-3 to TRBJ2-7; D is perhaps TRBD1 (6 bases). The length of the CDR3 is 14 residues. V was pared by 2 bases and J by 0 bases, with 8 bases between. The germline V gene encodes CDR1 ENHRY and CDR2 SYGVKD. The DNA for the CDR3 is TGTGCCATCAGTGAGCCGACAGGCTCCTACGAGCAGTACTTC. Amino acids: CAISEPTGSYEQYF.

This sequence joins TRBV7-2 and TRBJ2-3; TRBD2 agrees at 9 bases. V lost 1 base to trimming and J lost 2 bases; unmatched junction nucleotides: 4. The CDR3 has 16 residues. CDR1 and CDR2 (germline): SGHTA, FQGNSA. The CDR3 sequence is CASSLGASGITDTQYF. The DNA of the CDR3 is TGTGCCAGCAGCTTAGGAGCTAGCGGGATCACAGATACGCAGTATTTT.

V usage is TRBV30 and J usage is TRBJ1-6; possibly TRBD1 for D (5 bases). V shed 4 bases and J shed 5 bases, with 15 bases lying between them. CDR1 and CDR2 from the germline V gene are GTSNPN and SVGIG (reference sequence). The CDR3 is 15 residues long. CDR3 in amino acids: CAWNVGGGNNSPLHF. The CDR3 coding sequence is TGTGCCTGGAACGTGGGGGGTGGGAATAATTCACCCCTCCACTTT.

V gene TRBV4-1 combines with J gene TRBJ1-6; D gene unclear. The germline V gene encodes CDR1 MGHRA and CDR2 YSYEKL. The ends were cut back, 0 bases at V and 8 bases at J, with 8 bases in the middle. This CDR3 is built from 14 residues. The CDR3 reads CASSQEKADSPLHF. CDR3 in DNA: TGCGCCAGCAGCCAAGAAAAGGCGGATTCACCCCTCCACTTT.

This sequence joins TRBV6-5 and TRBJ1-5, with D perhaps TRBD1 (5 bases). CDR3 length equals 15 residues. Germline V CDR1 and CDR2: MNHEY, SVGAGI. Deletions cut 0 bases from V and 4 bases from J, with 10 bases between. This CDR3 is CASSYSAAGNQPQHF. In nucleotides, the CDR3 is TGTGCCAGCAGTTACTCTGCGGCAGGGAATCAGCCCCAGCATTTT.

The rearrangement links TRBV27 to TRBJ1-5; no reliable D call. This CDR3 spans 15 amino acids. Germline assignment: CDR1 MNHEY and CDR2 SMNVEV (reference sequence). The V end was cut by 2 bases, the J end by 8 bases, with 16 bases between. This CDR3 reads CASSLRERGMKPQHF. Here the CDR3 DNA reads TGTGCCAGCAGTTTAAGAGAACGGGGAATGAAGCCCCAGCATTTT.

J is TRBJ2-1 and V is TRBV4-3; 8 bases agree with TRBD2. The CDR3 is made up of 16 amino acids. V was pared by 1 base and J by 9 bases, with 11 bases of the junction left unmatched. Per the germline V gene, CDR1 is LGHNA and CDR2 is YSLEER. CDR3 sequence: CASSQVSASGHGEQFF. In DNA, the CDR3 is TGCGCCAGCAGCCAAGTATCGGCTAGCGGGCACGGTGAGCAGTTCTTC.

Written as DNA, the CDR3 is TGTGCCAGCAGAAAGGGGGTGGGCACTGAAGCTTTCTTT. Protein: CASRKGVGTEAFF. The chain recombines TRBV6-1 with TRBJ1-1, with D possibly matching TRBD1 (6 bases). The CDR3 has 13 residues. Trimming cost V 6 bases and J 4 bases, with 12 bases left between them. CDR1 MNHNS and CDR2 SASEGT come from the germline V gene.

This sequence joins TRBV6-5 and TRBJ2-1, with TRBD1 identical over 8 bases. The CDR3 extends over 15 amino acids. The germline CDR1 and CDR2 sequences are MNHEY and SVGAGI. J gave up 4 bases and V 5 bases, and 7 bases lay outside the gene matches. CDR3 nucleotide sequence: TGTGCCAGCAGTCGAACCGGGACAGGTTACAATGAGCAGTTCTTC. Translation gives CASSRTGTGYNEQFF.

The V and J genes are TRBV13 and TRBJ2-7; D gene ambiguous. The V end lost 0 bases, the J end lost 0 bases, and 6 bases lay between the germline ends. Germline V gene sequence: CDR1 PRHDT, CDR2 FYEKMQ (reference sequence). CDR3 length: 14 residues. For the CDR3, the DNA is TGTGCCAGCAGCTTAGGTGGCAGCTCCTACGAGCAGTACTTC. Amino acids: CASSLGGSSYEQYF. Combining the CDR3 with reference TRBV13 and TRBJ2-7 gives the whole variable domain AAGVIQSPRHLIKEKRETATLKCYPIPRHDTVYWYQQGPGQDPQFLISFYEKMQSDKGSIPDRFSAQQFSDYHSELNMSSLELGDSALYFCASSLGGSSYEQYFGPGTRLTVT.

This clone is a singleton in its sample. This rearrangement joins TRBV2 to TRBJ2-3, with D unclear. In germline, CDR1 is SNHLY, CDR2 FYNNEI. The CDR3 has 14 residues. Trimming cost V 7 bases and J 2 bases, with 13 bases left between them. This CDR3 reads CASIRSDNTDTQYF. The CDR3 region has the DNA TGTGCCAGCATTAGGTCTGACAACACAGATACGCAGTATTTT.

The chain joins TRBV11-2 to TRBJ2-2; D perhaps matches TRBD1 (6 bases). Germline V CDR1 and CDR2: SGHAT, FQNNGV. CDR3 length: 15 residues. V lost 5 bases, J lost 0 bases, and 10 bases lay in between. The CDR3 coding sequence is TGTGCCAGCAGCCCCGGACAGCCGAACACCGGGGAGCTGTTTTTT. Translation gives CASSPGQPNTGELFF.

This sequence joins TRBV2 and TRBJ1-2; D is unclear. V was shortened by 7 bases and J by 2 bases, with 11 bases between the two germline ends. Germline CDR1 SNHLY, CDR2 FYNNEI. CDR3 length equals 13 residues. CDR3 sequence (DNA): TGTGCCAGCATCGACATACCGAACTATGGCTACACCTTC. Translated, it gives CASIDIPNYGYTF.

The chain links TRBV19 to TRBJ2-3, with a weak D call TRBD2 (6 bases). CDR1 is LNHDA, CDR2 SQIVND, per germline (reference sequence). This CDR3 is 15 amino acids long. The V gene lost 6 bases and the J gene lost 2 bases, with 15 bases spanning the gap. This CDR3 is CASREGPHPTDTQYF. As DNA, the CDR3 is TGTGCCAGTAGGGAGGGACCGCACCCCACAGATACGCAGTATTTT.

This chain links TRBV9 with TRBJ1-2, with TRBD1 matching 7 bases. The CDR3 is made up of 17 amino acids. Germline V gene sequence: CDR1 SGDLS, CDR2 YYNGEE. The V and J ends lost 4 bases and 5 bases, in that order; junction bases with no gene match: 17. CDR3 region: CASSPTPTQGTRYGYTF. In DNA form, the CDR3 reads TGTGCCAGCAGCCCAACCCCTACACAGGGGACAAGGTATGGCTACACCTTC.

This chain uses TRBV27 with TRBJ1-5, with D possibly matching TRBD1 (5 bases). CDR3 size: 15 residues. V lost 0 bases and J 7 bases, leaving 13 bases between the germline ends. Germline CDR1 MNHEY, CDR2 SMNVEV (reference sequence). The CDR3 protein is CASSLSPRGGQPQHF. As DNA, the CDR3 is TGTGCCAGCAGTTTATCCCCCCGTGGGGGGCAGCCCCAGCATTTT.